This T cell receptor beta chain was recorded in a study of cytomegalovirus exposure and HLA in healthy donors. The trim removed 6 bases at V and 4 bases at J, leaving 4 bases unmatched. Germline V gene lookup returns CDR1 MDHEN and CDR2 SYDVKM. The CDR3 consists of 14 residues. The PCR used 60 Vbeta and 13 Jbeta primers. The method was immunoSEQ multiplex PCR; TCRdb's version includes in-frame clones alone and lacks a portion of them. The sample yields 120,000 or so clones, 77% seen once. Participants comprised healthy donors of bone marrow. The sequence came from a young man in good health and CMV-seropositive. Material: PBMCs. The chain has TRBV28 and TRBJ1-5, with 9 bases fitting TRBD1. CDR3: CASRRDRGNQPQHF. The CDR3 nucleotides are TGTGCCAGCAGACGTGACAGGGGGAATCAGCCCCAGCATTTT.